Each of the 4 T cell receptor beta chains below was sequenced from the same sample in a study of CD8+CD57+ T cells in acquired aplastic anemia. Genomic DNA acted as the template from which TCR beta VDJ combination and CDR3 sequence profiling were carried out. TCRdb processed the reads anew with MiXCR; each CDR3 protein has one entry. This repertoire shows around 250,000 distinct CDR3 sequences, less than 85% found once; its top ten account for roughly two fifths. Patients picked for sequencing had shown CD8+CD57+ cell expansion detected by flow cytometry. Sequencing input: sorted CD4+, CD8+, or CD8+CD57+ T cells (not recorded which) from PBMCs. The receptors come from a human donor with aplastic anemia.

As regards this clonotype: Relative to the germline gene, one junction end is altered; a read error may explain this. The chain combines TRBV5-1 with TRBJ2-3; TRBD2 aligns across 7 bases. Germline assignment: CDR1 SGHRS and CDR2 YFSETQ. This CDR3 spans 13 amino acids. The CDR3 sequence: CASGEAWKDTQYF. The DNA of the CDR3 is TGTGCCAGCGGGGAGGCTTGGAAAGATACGCAGTATTTT.

To note about this clonotype: The conserved phenylalanine or tryptophan is not found at the CDR3 terminus, so this likely reflects a read error. The J gene is TRBJ1-5, the V gene TRBV2; TRBD1 aligns across 7 bases. V dropped 0 bases and J dropped 4; count of bases not matched to a gene: 3. This CDR3 contains 15 residues. CDR1 is SNHLY and CDR2 is FYNNEI in the germline V gene. This CDR3 is CASSEARTGNQPQHS. CDR3 bases: TGTGCCAGCAGTGAAGCGCGGACAGGAAATCAGCCCCAGCATTCT.

Regarding this clonotype: One end of the junction varies from germline; a read error may be responsible. This chain joins TRBV2 and TRBJ2-3, with D perhaps matching TRBD1 or TRBD2 (7 bases each). CDR3 length equals 13 residues. Per germline, CDR1 SNHLY and CDR2 FYNNEI. DNA for the CDR3: TGTGCCAGCGGGGGAGGGGGCACAATTACGCAGTTTTTT. Translation: CASGGGGTITQFF.

Note on this clonotype: Because it lacks the conserved phenylalanine or tryptophan at the end, this CDR3 is likely a read error. The DNA is omitted, as the CDR3 cannot be located on it reliably, and the CDR3 follows TCRdb's listing. The V and J genes are TRBV7-9 and TRBJ2-3; the D call TRBD1 from the table was never checked on the DNA. Including both end residues, the CDR3 is 13 amino acids long. CDR1 is SEHNR and CDR2 is FQNEAQ in the germline V gene (reference sequence). CDR3 in amino acids: CASSLAHGTKESH.